This entry concerns a single TCR beta chain. What antigen it recognizes has not been identified. One base away there is no much larger clone; base qualities are not given. The source of the sample is a study of shared T cell receptors in the human thymus listed by TCRdb under 2021. Regarding the complete study: The study examined how the human thymus generates shared, self-reactive T-cell receptor alpha chains.

Preparation of the library involved the immunoSEQ multiplex PCR assay. In TCRdb, the immuneACCESS table is reduced to in-frame sequences with V and J assigned. These tables do not hold every clone; where another copy was compared, an unresolved V gene accounts for under half, and the others remain unexplained. This sample is represented by some 720,000 clones; around 89% of them were singletons. The top ten clonotypes cover around 0.0099% of the sample. The CDR3 contains 12 residues, cysteine and phenylalanine counted. The read is trimmed to its CDR3 DNA, 36 bases read in frame from base 1. As encoded in the germline V gene, CDR1 is SGHDN while CDR2 is FVKESK. V drops 4 bases and J drops 6 bases, leaving 6 bases in between. These data also formed part of another study, on human thymus T cells. The second source states: Donors were immunologically healthy infants undergoing open corrective cardiac surgery for congenital heart defects in Finland. The thymus tissue came from surgical resects taken out during corrective cardiac surgery. Usage of V and J gene segments appeared to be biased in both the thymic and the peripheral blood repertoires. The related research reported highly overlapping thymic TCR repertoires among unrelated individuals. TCR alpha and beta repertoires from roughly eight infant thymus samples and a few related peripheral blood samples were characterized in the study. Donor ages ranged from about 7 to 244 days, and the cohort comprised roughly 6 male and a couple of female infants. Thymocytes were freed from the tissue by mechanical means and kept at -70 degrees C as pellets of roughly 8.5-31 million cells. A QIAsymphony instrument was used to extract genomic DNA from the frozen cell pellets. The immunoSEQ multiplex PCR assay was used to amplify the TCRB and TCRAD loci from a standardized quantity of quality-controlled genomic DNA. The amplicons covered the V(D)J region and were long enough to include the CDR3 and to identify the V and J genes. Through the commercial immunoSEQ service, the amplicons were sequenced on an Illumina platform. Primer bias and sequencing errors were corrected using previously described methods, and TCRAD and TCRB definitions followed the IMGT database. Analysis of the repertoires was done with immunoSEQ Analyzer 3.0 and VDJTools and included basic statistics, V/J segment usage, diversity estimates, rarefaction and pairwise overlap. To estimate diversity, the Chao1, ChaoE, Efron-Thisted, Shannon and inverse Simpson indices were applied, and diversity was also estimated on datasets down-sampled to the smallest sample. Repertoire overlap was assessed by strict matching of CDR3 nucleotide sequence, V gene and J gene, and clustering was done by Jaccard-based multidimensional scaling. On average, thymus samples yielded hundreds of thousands of unique TCRB clonotypes, whereas blood samples yielded some 92,000.

The TCR originated in a boy younger than two with a congenital heart defect. Donor details come from another sample of the same person, matched by shared clones. The V gene is TRBV14 and the J gene is TRBJ2-2; the D gene cannot be resolved reliably. The specimen was thymocytes. The CDR3 loop reads CASSLSAGELFF. The bases read TGTGCCAGCAGCCTAAGCGCCGGGGAGCTGTTTTTT.